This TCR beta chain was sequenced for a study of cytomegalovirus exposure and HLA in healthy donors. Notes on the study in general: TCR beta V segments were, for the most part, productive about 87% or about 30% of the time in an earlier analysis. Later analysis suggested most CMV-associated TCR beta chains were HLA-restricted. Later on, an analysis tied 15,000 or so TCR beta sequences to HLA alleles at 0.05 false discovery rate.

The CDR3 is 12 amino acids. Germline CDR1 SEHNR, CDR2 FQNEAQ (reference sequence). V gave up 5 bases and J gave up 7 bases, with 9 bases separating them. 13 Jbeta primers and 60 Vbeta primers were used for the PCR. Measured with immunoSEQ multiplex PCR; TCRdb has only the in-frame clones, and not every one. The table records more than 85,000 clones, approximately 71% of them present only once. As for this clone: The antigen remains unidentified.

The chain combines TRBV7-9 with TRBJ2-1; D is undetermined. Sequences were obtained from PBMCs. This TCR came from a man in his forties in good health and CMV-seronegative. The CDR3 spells CASSLVSNEQFF. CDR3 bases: TGTGCCAGCAGCCTAGTCTCGAATGAGCAGTTCTTC.